This passage covers 29 T cell receptor beta chains from one sample sequenced in a study of cytomegalovirus exposure and HLA in healthy donors. With 60 Vbeta and 13 Jbeta primers, the PCR was carried out. TCRdb keeps only in-frame clones here, not all; method: immunoSEQ multiplex PCR. The table lists roughly 100,000 clones, around 77% of them singletons. Source material: PBMCs. The source is a male donor in good health and CMV-seropositive.

This clone was detected only a few times. The chain is built from TRBV10-3 and TRBJ2-1; perhaps TRBD2 as D (6 bases). V was shortened by 8 bases and J by 5 bases, with 7 bases between the two germline ends. This CDR3 has 11 amino acids. Looked up from germline, CDR1 is ENHRY and CDR2 is SYGVKD. The CDR3 region is CAIWGDNEQFF. CDR3 nucleotides: TGTGCCATCTGGGGGGACAATGAGCAGTTCTTC.

The chain carries TRBV7-8 and TRBJ2-5, with D perhaps TRBD2 (6 bases). V was pared by 4 bases and J by 3 bases, with 15 bases between. Per germline, CDR1 SGHVS and CDR2 FQNEAQ. This CDR3 has 15 residues. The CDR3: CASSSMGTVKETQYF. In nucleotides, the CDR3 is TGTGCCAGCAGCTCAATGGGGACTGTTAAAGAGACCCAGTACTTC. Complete variable domain (other parts from reference TRBV7-8 and TRBJ2-5): GAGVSQSPRYKVAKRGQDVALRCDPISGHVSLFWYQQALGQGPEFLTYFQNEAQLDKSGLPSDRFFAERPEGSVSTLKIQRTQQEDSAVYLCASSSMGTVKETQYFGPGTRLLVL.

The rearrangement uses TRBV18 and TRBJ2-6; possible D gene TRBD1, 7 bases. The V end lost 6 bases, the J end lost 0 bases, and 9 bases lay between the germline ends. CDR1 and CDR2 (germline): KGHSH, LQKENI. There are 15 residues in the CDR3. CDR3 loop: CASSQGGSGANVLTF. The CDR3 nucleotides are TGTGCCAGCTCGCAGGGGGGCTCTGGGGCCAACGTCCTGACTTTC.

The chain uses TRBV28 and TRBJ2-1, with 11 bases aligning to TRBD2. Germline V gene lookup returns CDR1 MDHEN and CDR2 SYDVKM. There are 15 residues in the CDR3. V dropped 6 bases and J dropped 5; count of bases not matched to a gene: 6. As DNA, the CDR3 is TGTGCCAGCAGGACACTAGCGGGAGCCCACAATGAGCAGTTCTTC. As protein: CASRTLAGAHNEQFF.

The chain combines TRBV6-1 with TRBJ2-5; perhaps TRBD1 as D (8 bases). The end of the DNA fits TRBJ2-7 better, so the J call may be wrong. Germline CDR1 reads MNHNS; CDR2 reads SASEGT. The CDR3 is 15 residues long. In DNA, the CDR3 is TGTGCCAGCAAGATACAGGGGGGGGGAGGCTACGAGCAGTACTTC. Translation: CASKIQGGGGYEQYF.

The rearrangement uses TRBV4-3 and TRBJ1-1; 9 bases match TRBD1. The CDR3 contains 16 residues. The J segment lost 5 bases and the V segment lost 0 bases, leaving 7 bases of the junction unmatched. Per germline, CDR1 LGHNA and CDR2 YSLEER. The CDR3 sequence: CASSQDLRTGVTEAFF. CDR3 coding DNA: TGCGCCAGCAGCCAAGATCTTAGGACAGGGGTTACTGAAGCTTTCTTT.

CDR3 DNA sequence: TGTGCCAGCAGCTTATTGCGGCAGCTTTCCTACGAGCAGTACTTC. This codes for CASSLLRQLSYEQYF. The chain couples TRBV5-5 to TRBJ2-5, with D hard to call. The J call may be wrong; the DNA end is better matched by TRBJ2-7. From germline, CDR1 is SGHKS and CDR2 YYEKEE (reference sequence). The CDR3 runs to 15 residues.

The rearrangement links TRBV28 to TRBJ1-2; 10 bases are a match to TRBD1. CDR1 and CDR2 (germline): MDHEN, SYDVKM. The CDR3 extends over 17 amino acids. V was pared by 1 base and J by 6 bases, with 11 bases of the junction left unmatched. CDR3 sequence (DNA): TGTGCCAGCAGTTTATCCGGGACAGGGGCTGATTTCAATGGCTACACCTTC. Protein product: CASSLSGTGADFNGYTF.

The chain combines TRBV7-8 with TRBJ2-2; D possibly corresponds to TRBD2 (6 bases). Trimming pared 6 bases from V and 4 bases from J, leaving 12 bases between. CDR1 and CDR2 from the germline V gene are SGHVS and FQNEAQ. The CDR3 extends over 14 amino acids. Here the CDR3 DNA reads TGTGCCAGCAGTAGGGTGGAGGGCACCGGGGAGCTGTTTTTT. It is translated as CASSRVEGTGELFF.

J is TRBJ1-6 and V is TRBV18, with 9 bases identical to TRBD1. Unmatched junction bases numbered 2, after V lost 6 bases and J lost 5 bases. CDR3 length equals 14 residues. Germline V lookup: CDR1 KGHSH, CDR2 LQKENI. CDR3 amino acids: CASSGTGHNSPLHF. Here the CDR3 DNA reads TGTGCCAGCTCGGGGACAGGGCATAATTCACCCCTCCACTTT.

The V and J genes are TRBV7-3 and TRBJ2-1, with 9 positions matching TRBD1. V lost 5 bases and J lost 6; bases outside the gene matches: 8. Germline V gene data show CDR1 as SGHTA and CDR2 as FQGTGA. The CDR3 contains 15 residues. CDR3 in amino acids: CASSSTGTGTNEQFF. Written as DNA, the CDR3 is TGTGCCAGCAGCAGCACCGGGACAGGGACCAATGAGCAGTTCTTC.

In its sample, this clone was seen a few times. V is TRBV7-8 and J is TRBJ1-4; D unresolved. This CDR3 comprises 14 residues. The V end was cut by 2 bases, the J end by 0 bases, with 4 bases between. Germline CDR1 reads SGHVS; CDR2 reads FQNEAQ. The CDR3 DNA sequence: TGTGCCAGCAGCTTATCTGCAACTAATGAAAAACTGTTTTTT. It is translated as CASSLSATNEKLFF.

This clone was found once. This chain connects TRBV4-3 to TRBJ1-2; tentatively, D is TRBD1 (5 bases). Trimming removed 0 bases from V and 2 bases from J, with 7 bases in between. Germline loops: CDR1 LGHNA, CDR2 YSLEER. The CDR3 runs 14 residues. CDR3 amino acids: CASSQDRGNYGYTF. The CDR3 DNA reads as TGCGCCAGCAGCCAAGATCGGGGGAACTATGGCTACACCTTC.

This rearrangement joins TRBV9 to TRBJ2-3, with 7 bases that match TRBD2. This CDR3 has 15 residues. V was pared by 3 bases and J by 6 bases, with 10 bases of the junction left unmatched. Germline V gene data show CDR1 as SGDLS and CDR2 as YYNGEE. Here the CDR3 DNA reads TGTGCCAGCAGCGCAGCGGGACGCACCACGGATACGCAGTATTTT. Amino acids: CASSAAGRTTDTQYF.

About this clone: The junction and the germline gene differ at one end; a read error may be behind it. The V and J genes are TRBV7-3 and TRBJ2-6, with TRBD1 identical over 9 bases. The V gene's germline CDR1 is SGHTA and CDR2 FQGTGA. The length of the CDR3 is 17 residues. This CDR3 is CASSLIGTGYGANGLTF. Written as DNA, the CDR3 is TGTGCCAGCAGCTTAATAGGGACAGGGTACGGGGCCAACGGCCTGACTTTC.

V and J are TRBV5-6 and TRBJ2-3; TRBD1 matches 9 bases. V gave up 3 bases and J gave up 1 base; unmatched junction bases: 9. In germline, CDR1 is SGHDT, CDR2 YYEEEE. This CDR3 is built from 17 residues. The CDR3 here is CASSWRTGATGTDTQYF. In DNA form, the CDR3 reads TGTGCCAGCAGCTGGCGGACAGGGGCTACAGGCACAGATACGCAGTATTTT.

The chain's CDR3 is CSASEETQYF. The CDR3 coding sequence is TGCAGTGCTAGCGAGGAGACCCAGTACTTC. This chain links TRBV20-1 with TRBJ2-5, with unresolved D. This CDR3 is built from 10 residues. The germline CDR1 and CDR2 sequences are DFQATT and SNEGSKA (reference sequence). Trimming removed 3 bases from V and 5 bases from J, with 4 bases in between.

This sequence joins TRBV15 and TRBJ1-3; D is unresolved. Between the trimmed V and J ends, which lost 7 bases and 1 base, there was a span of 20 bases. Germline-derived CDR1 and CDR2 are LNHNV and YYDKDF (reference sequence). This CDR3 comprises 17 residues. The CDR3 is CATKRWGREASGNTIYF. The CDR3 nucleotides are TGTGCCACCAAACGTTGGGGTCGGGAGGCTTCTGGAAACACCATATATTTT.

The chain recombines TRBV11-2 with TRBJ1-2; 8 bases map to TRBD1. The V and J ends lost 1 base and 8 bases, in that order; junction bases with no gene match: 9. The CDR3 has 15 residues. Germline V CDR1 and CDR2: SGHAT, FQNNGV. The CDR3 nucleotides read TGTGCCAGCAGCTTAGGTTGGCAGGGGGCGTGGGGCTACACCTTC. This gives the protein CASSLGWQGAWGYTF. Looking up the rest from reference TRBV11-2 and TRBJ1-2 gives the full variable domain: EAGVAQSPRYKIIEKRQSVAFWCNPISGHATLYWYQQILGQGPKLLIQFQNNGVVDDSQLPKDRFSAERLKGVDSTLKIQPAKLEDSAVYLCASSLGWQGAWGYTFGSGTRLTVV.

The chain recombines TRBV9 with TRBJ2-2; D is uncertain. Germline values: CDR1 SGDLS, CDR2 YYNGEE. V was trimmed by 7 bases and J by 2 bases, leaving 6 bases between them. This CDR3 has 12 residues. The CDR3 DNA reads TGTGCCAGCGAGCCCAACACCGGGGAGCTGTTTTTT. Its translation: CASEPNTGELFF.

In the case of this clone: Other DNA sequences within the sample encode an identical CDR3. The chain couples TRBV6-6 to TRBJ2-2; a weak D match, TRBD2 (6 bases). The CDR3 consists of 14 residues. The V gene lost 8 bases and the J gene lost 3 bases, with 13 bases spanning the gap. CDR1 is MNHNY and CDR2 is SVGAGI in the germline V gene (reference sequence). The CDR3 region has the DNA TGTGCCAGCTCCTCCGGGACTTACACCGGGGAGCTGTTTTTT. Protein: CASSSGTYTGELFF.

The chain employs TRBV11-2 and TRBJ2-4, with TRBD1 as a possible D gene (6 bases). With 7 bases removed from V and 0 bases from J, the gap between germline ends came to 13 bases. The CDR3 spans 15 residues. Germline CDR1 is SGHAT and CDR2 is FQNNGV. The CDR3 nucleotides are TGTGCCAGCACCACGACAGGAGTAGCCAAAAACATTCAGTACTTC. Protein sequence: CASTTTGVAKNIQYF.

The gene calls are TRBV18 and TRBJ2-5; 7 nucleotides agree with TRBD2. CDR1 is KGHSH and CDR2 is LQKENI in the germline V gene. The CDR3 runs to 14 residues. J gave up 4 bases and V 2 bases, and 4 bases lay outside the gene matches. CDR3 coding DNA: TGTGCCAGCTCACCAACCGCGGGAGTAGAGACCCAGTACTTC. Translating it yields CASSPTAGVETQYF.

J is TRBJ2-1 and V is TRBV6-5, with D maybe TRBD2 (5 bases). The length of the CDR3 is 15 residues. Germline V gene data show CDR1 as MNHEY and CDR2 as SVGAGI. The V and J ends lost 5 bases and 5 bases respectively, with 16 bases between them. The CDR3 DNA follows: TGTGCCAGCAGTGCCTCGAGGAGGTTTGACAATGAGCAGTTCTTC. Translation: CASSASRRFDNEQFF.

As regards this clone: Other nucleotide sequences in the sample specify the same CDR3. This rearrangement joins TRBV19 to TRBJ1-2; D unclear. This CDR3 has 12 amino acids. V dropped 2 bases and J dropped 5 bases, with 6 bases sitting between them. Germline CDR1 and CDR2: LNHDA and SQIVND (reference sequence). In nucleotides, the CDR3 is TGTGCCAGTAGTATACCAGGATATGGCTACACCTTC. Amino acid sequence: CASSIPGYGYTF.

The chain employs TRBV7-8 and TRBJ2-7; 7 nucleotides align to TRBD2. After removal of 0 bases from V and 6 bases from J, the junction contained 8 bases not matched to a gene. The CDR3 spans 15 residues. Per germline, CDR1 SGHVS and CDR2 FQNEAQ. The CDR3 region is CASSLAGGVGSEQYF. The DNA for the CDR3 is TGTGCCAGCAGCTTAGCGGGAGGGGTCGGGAGCGAGCAGTACTTC.

The chain is built from TRBV30 and TRBJ2-7; D is possibly TRBD1 (6 bases). Trimming left V 4 bases short and J 7 bases short, with 14 bases between. Germline V gene lookup returns CDR1 GTSNPN and CDR2 SVGIG (reference sequence). The CDR3 length is 12 residues. CDR3 coding DNA: TGTGCCTGGAATCCACAGGGAGAAGAGCAGTACTTC. It translates to CAWNPQGEEQYF.

This chain joins TRBV7-8 and TRBJ1-5; D perhaps matches TRBD1 (6 bases). The CDR3 totals 15 residues. Trimming took 1 base from V and 7 from J, leaving 14 bases between them. Germline CDR1 is SGHVS and CDR2 is FQNEAQ. CDR3: CASSLETGYYQPQHF. In nucleotides, the CDR3 is TGTGCCAGCAGCTTAGAAACAGGGTATTACCAGCCCCAGCATTTT.

This clone came up a few times. The chain has TRBV5-1 and TRBJ2-2, with TRBD1 matching 10 bases. Germline V lookup: CDR1 SGHRS, CDR2 YFSETQ. The CDR3 contains 14 residues. Trimming cost V 5 bases and J 5 bases; bases outside gene matches: 3. The CDR3 is CASRRQGATGELFF. The CDR3 DNA is TGCGCCAGCAGGAGACAGGGGGCGACCGGGGAGCTGTTTTTT.